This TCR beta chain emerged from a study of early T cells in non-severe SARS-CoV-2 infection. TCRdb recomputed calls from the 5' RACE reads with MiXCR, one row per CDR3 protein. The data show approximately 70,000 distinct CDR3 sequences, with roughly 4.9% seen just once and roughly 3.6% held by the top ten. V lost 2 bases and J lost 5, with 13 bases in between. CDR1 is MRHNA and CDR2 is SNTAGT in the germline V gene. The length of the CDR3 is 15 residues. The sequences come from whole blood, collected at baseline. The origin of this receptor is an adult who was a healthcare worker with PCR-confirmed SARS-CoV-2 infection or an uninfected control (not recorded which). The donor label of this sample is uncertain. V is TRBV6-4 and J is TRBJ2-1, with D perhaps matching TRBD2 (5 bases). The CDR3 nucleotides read TGTGCCAGCAGTGACGGTTGGAGGCAAAACAATGAGCAGTTCTTC. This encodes CASSDGWRQNNEQFF.